What follows is one T cell receptor beta chain and its context. The antigen is not known. V gave up 6 bases and J gave up 8 bases, with 10 bases separating them. From germline, CDR1 is SQVTM and CDR2 ANQGSEA. The CDR3 consists of 10 residues. The sample is drawn from a study of CD8+CD57+ T cells in acquired aplastic anemia. Turning to the study itself: Each DNA sample taken from sorted CD4+ and CD8+ cells came to approximately 3.2 ug on average. Findings of the study overall: Comparison of patients with controls identified about 27 shared CD8+ CDR3 sequences.

The authors sequenced patients whose flow cytometry had shown CD8+CD57+ cell expansion. No therapy was given to patients before blood sampling. TCR beta VDJ and CDR3 profiles were obtained from a genomic DNA template. One entry per CDR3 protein, called by TCRdb with MiXCR from the reads. Of around 200,000 distinct CDR3 sequences listed, approximately 48% are singletons. The origin of this receptor is a human donor with aplastic anemia. The V gene is TRBV29-1, the J gene TRBJ1-1; D call uncertain. The specimen sequenced was sorted CD4+, CD8+, or CD8+CD57+ T cells (not recorded which) from PBMCs. The CDR3 loop reads CSVWGLEAFF. The CDR3 nucleotides are TGCAGCGTGTGGGGTCTCGAAGCTTTCTTT. Complete variable domain (other parts from reference TRBV29-1 and TRBJ1-1): SAVISQKPSRDICQRGTSLTIQCQVDSQVTMMFWYRQQPGQSLTLIATANQGSEATYESGFVIDKFPISRPNLTFSTLTVSNMSPEDSSIYLCSVWGLEAFFGQGTRLTVV.